One sample yielded the 5 T cell receptor beta chains listed below, sequenced in a study of shared clonotypes between healthy human individuals. Sequenced by immunoSEQ multiplex PCR; TCRdb stores in-frame clones only, minus some. The sample holds some 500,000 clones, 90% to 96% seen once. Source material: naive CD4+ T cells sorted from blood. Subset: CD45RA+ positively selected. The receptors originated from a woman in her twenties or thirties in good health.

As for this clone: The sample carries other DNA sequences with the same CDR3. The gene calls are TRBV18 and TRBJ2-1, with TRBD2 matching over 9 bases. Germline V CDR1 and CDR2: KGHSH, LQKENI. Trimming removed 6 bases from V and 1 base from J; junction bases left unmatched: 4. The CDR3 has 15 amino acids. The chain's CDR3 is CASSLSGSSYNEQFF. The CDR3 DNA is TGTGCCAGCTCCCTTAGCGGGAGTTCCTACAATGAGCAGTTCTTC.

Concerning this clone itself: The sample holds other DNA sequences that translate to the same CDR3. This sequence joins TRBV5-1 and TRBJ1-5; D gene unclear. The ends were cut back, 0 bases at V and 0 bases at J, with 7 bases in the middle. The CDR3 totals 15 residues. Germline CDR1 and CDR2: SGHRS and YFSETQ. CDR3 sequence: CASSLDGNSNQPQHF. The DNA for the CDR3 is TGCGCCAGCAGCTTGGATGGCAATAGCAATCAGCCCCAGCATTTT.

The rearrangement uses TRBV5-1 and TRBJ2-3; D unclear. The CDR3 spans 14 residues. Germline CDR1 and CDR2: SGHRS and YFSETQ. Trimming stripped 4 bases from V and 0 bases from J, with 9 bases between. The DNA for the CDR3 is TGCGCCAGCAGCCCCGGGCCTAGCACAGATACGCAGTATTTT. Its translation is CASSPGPSTDTQYF.

The gene calls are TRBV5-1 and TRBJ2-7; TRBD1 might be the D (6 bases). Deletions cut 2 bases from V and 0 bases from J, with 9 bases between. This CDR3 contains 14 residues. Germline assignment: CDR1 SGHRS and CDR2 YFSETQ. The CDR3 loop reads CASSFGQPSYEQYF. CDR3 bases: TGCGCCAGCAGCTTTGGACAGCCCTCCTACGAGCAGTACTTC.

The chain joins TRBV6-5 to TRBJ2-7, with TRBD1 identical over 8 bases. The CDR3 has 15 amino acids. Trimming removed 0 bases from V and 2 bases from J; junction bases left unmatched: 3. The germline V gene encodes CDR1 MNHEY and CDR2 SVGAGI. This CDR3 is CASSYSMDRAYEQYF. CDR3 coding DNA: TGTGCCAGCAGTTACTCTATGGACAGGGCCTACGAGCAGTACTTC.